This is a list of T cell receptor beta chains from one sample in a study of T cells after yellow fever vaccination. In TCRdb, the 5' RACE reads were re-called with MiXCR into one record per CDR3 protein. This repertoire shows some 670,000 distinct CDR3 sequences, more than 9% found once; its top ten account for about 16%. Sequenced material: PBMCs, taken on the day of the yellow fever booster vaccination. The receptors derive from a man aged 25-45 years who received the YFV17D yellow fever vaccine. CDR3s leave out the opening cysteine and the closing phenylalanine or tryptophan.

J	V	CDR3
TRBJ2-7	TRBV7-9	ASSGMTGEIEY
TRBJ2-1	TRBV6-2/TRBV6-3	ASSYSQGYNEQF
TRBJ2-5	TRBV5-1	ASSPGTVQETQY
TRBJ2-3	TRBV5-6	ASNAWVLAAGRGTDTQY
TRBJ2-4	TRBV10-3	AISEGTGKNIQY
TRBJ2-1	TRBV6-5	ASSYTRTSGSYEQF
TRBJ1-1	TRBV20-1	SARSGGFNTEAF
TRBJ2-5	TRBV4-3	ASSQDLAGTSSH
TRBJ2-5	TRBV9	ASGNQETQY
TRBJ2-1	TRBV9	ASSPDVFNEQF
TRBJ2-1	TRBV5-1	ASSPIAGSSYNEQF
TRBJ2-1	TRBV20-1	SARTAGTSGYNEQF
TRBJ1-1	TRBV29-1	SVGVTLNTEAF
TRBJ2-5	TRBV9	ASSVDHTQLAGVRETQY
TRBJ2-2	TRBV5-5	ASRLEKAGELF
TRBJ2-5	TRBV7-2	ASSLAGHFQETQY
TRBJ1-1	TRBV6-5	ASSYTYRGRNTEAF
TRBJ2-4	TRBV10-3	AIRDGDIQY
TRBJ2-1	TRBV7-9	ASSAGRGAPGNEQF
TRBJ2-4	TRBV4-3	ASSQTTGFDIQY
TRBJ2-1	TRBV20-1	SASPGHEQF
TRBJ2-1	TRBV5-1	ASSLEAGVGYNEQF
TRBJ2-1	TRBV6-5	ASSYSRGILF
TRBJ1-5	TRBV7-2	ASSLSQSSGGKH